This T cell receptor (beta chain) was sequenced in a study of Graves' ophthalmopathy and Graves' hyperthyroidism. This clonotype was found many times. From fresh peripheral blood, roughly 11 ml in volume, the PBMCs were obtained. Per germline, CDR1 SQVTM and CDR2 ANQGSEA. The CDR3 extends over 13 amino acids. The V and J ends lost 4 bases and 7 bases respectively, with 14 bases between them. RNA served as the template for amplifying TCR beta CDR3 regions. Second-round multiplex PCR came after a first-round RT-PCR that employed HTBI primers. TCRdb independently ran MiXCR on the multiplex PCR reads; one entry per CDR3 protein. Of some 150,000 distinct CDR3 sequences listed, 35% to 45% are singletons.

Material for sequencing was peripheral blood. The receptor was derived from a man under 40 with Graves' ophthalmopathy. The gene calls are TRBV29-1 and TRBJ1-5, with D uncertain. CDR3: CSVGPDLGQPQHF. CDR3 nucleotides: TGCAGCGTTGGACCCGATCTCGGGCAGCCCCAGCATTTT.